One and the same sample provided the 24 T cell receptor beta chains below, sequenced in a study of blood T cell repertoires in COVID-19 (dated by TCRdb to about 2020). The library was made by the immunoSEQ multiplex PCR assay. TCRdb stores this immuneACCESS table with in-frame sequences only. Part of the clones is absent; in the studies checked, under half of the shortfall reflects unresolved V genes, and no reason is known for the rest. This sample holds 150,000 to 200,000 clones; 83% were observed only once. The ten largest clones take up under 10% of the sample. Sequenced sample: peripheral blood. The source is a woman aged 70-85 years with COVID-19, enrolled during active disease.

V is TRBV5-1 and J is TRBJ2-6, with D possibly being TRBD2 (5 bases). The germline V gene encodes CDR1 SGHRS and CDR2 YFSETQ. CDR3 size: 14 residues. The germline V and J ends were trimmed by 7 bases and 3 bases, with 11 bases remaining between them. The CDR3 protein is CASRTGNGANVLTF. The CDR3 coding sequence is TGCGCCAGCCGGACCGGGAATGGGGCCAACGTCCTGACTTTC.

V and J are TRBV27 and TRBJ2-5, with D possibly matching TRBD1 (6 bases). The ends were cut back, 2 bases at V and 5 bases at J, with 12 bases in the middle. CDR1 is MNHEY, CDR2 SMNVEV, per germline (reference sequence). The CDR3 is made up of 14 amino acids. In nucleotides, the CDR3 is TGTGCCAGCAGTTTAGGGTCTAGGGGGGAGACCCAGTACTTC. It specifies CASSLGSRGETQYF.

The rearrangement joins TRBV5-1 to TRBJ1-1; D is perhaps TRBD1 (5 bases). CDR3 length: 14 amino acids. V was trimmed by 2 bases and J by 2 bases, leaving 10 bases between them. The germline gives CDR1 SGHRS, CDR2 YFSETQ. CDR3 nucleotides: TGCGCCAGCAGCTTATTGACAGAAAACACTGAAGCTTTCTTT. Translation: CASSLLTENTEAFF.

Only one count was recorded for this clone. The V gene is TRBV2, the J gene TRBJ2-3; the match to TRBD2 covers 13 bases. CDR1 and CDR2 from the germline V gene are SNHLY and FYNNEI. After removal of 7 bases from V and 4 bases from J, the junction contained 2 bases not matched to a gene. CDR3 length equals 14 residues. CDR3 nucleotide sequence: TGTGCCAGCATGGGACTAGCGGGACCAGATACGCAGTATTTT. Residues: CASMGLAGPDTQYF.

This clone has more than one count but fewer than ten. V is TRBV27 and J is TRBJ2-3; D may be TRBD1 (5 bases). V lost 5 bases, J lost 4 bases, and 13 bases lay in between. This CDR3 contains 14 residues. Germline CDR1 reads MNHEY; CDR2 reads SMNVEV (reference sequence). DNA for the CDR3: TGTGCCAGCAGTCGGTCTCTAGGGGCAGATACGCAGTATTTT. It is translated as CASSRSLGADTQYF.

This clone showed up just once. The genes are TRBV5-1 and TRBJ2-7; TRBD2 matches 9 bases. The CDR3 has 16 amino acids. V lost 4 bases and J lost 6; bases outside the gene matches: 14. The germline gives CDR1 SGHRS, CDR2 YFSETQ. Here the CDR3 DNA reads TGCGCCAGCAGCGGGCAGGTTAGCGGGAGCTGGGGCGAGCAGTACTTC. The encoded protein is CASSGQVSGSWGEQYF.

The chain recombines TRBV7-9 with TRBJ1-2; no clear D. This CDR3 region has 12 residues. Trimming pared 4 bases from V and 5 bases from J, leaving 8 bases between. Germline V gene lookup returns CDR1 SEHNR and CDR2 FQNEAQ (reference sequence). CDR3 sequence reads: CASSSELYGYTF. CDR3 bases: TGTGCCAGCAGCTCCGAGTTGTATGGCTACACCTTC.

The J gene is TRBJ1-6, the V gene TRBV3-1 (or the pseudogene TRBV3-2), with a possible D match to TRBD1 (6 bases). CDR1 is LGHDT, CDR2 YNNKEL, per germline (reference sequence). This CDR3 comprises 14 residues. V dropped 4 bases and J dropped 7 bases, with 11 bases sitting between them. The CDR3 here is CASSLTGTNSPLHF. In DNA form, the CDR3 reads TGTGCCAGCAGCCTTACAGGGACAAATTCACCCCTCCACTTT.

The chain couples TRBV27 to TRBJ2-7; the match to TRBD1 covers 9 bases. V lost 7 bases and J lost 8; bases outside the gene matches: 12. The length of the CDR3 is 14 residues. CDR1 is MNHEY and CDR2 is SMNVEV in the germline V gene (reference sequence). The CDR3 reads CASIAGTGPWKQYF. For the CDR3, the DNA is TGTGCCAGCATCGCCGGGACAGGGCCCTGGAAGCAGTACTTC.

The J gene is TRBJ1-5, the V gene TRBV27; D not resolved. Germline V lookup: CDR1 MNHEY, CDR2 SMNVEV (reference sequence). The length of the CDR3 is 15 residues. V was clipped by 6 bases and J by 2 bases, with 14 bases between them. In DNA form, the CDR3 reads TGTGCCAGCAGCCGCGGTGGAGGCGGCAATCAGCCCCAGCATTTT. Translation: CASSRGGGGNQPQHF.

The chain uses TRBV3-1 (or the pseudogene TRBV3-2) and TRBJ2-3, with D hard to call. Per germline, CDR1 LGHDT and CDR2 YNNKEL (reference sequence). This CDR3 is 12 amino acids long. The germline V and J ends were trimmed by 4 bases and 6 bases, with 8 bases remaining between them. The CDR3 here is CASSPTEDTQYF. DNA for the CDR3: TGTGCCAGCAGCCCGACTGAGGATACGCAGTATTTT.

CDR3 in amino acids: CASSDRSQGEKLFF. In DNA, the CDR3 is TGTGCCAGCAGCGACCGAAGTCAGGGTGAAAAACTGTTTTTT. This sequence joins TRBV9 and TRBJ1-4, with a weak D call TRBD1 (5 bases). Germline loops: CDR1 SGDLS, CDR2 YYNGEE. V lost 3 bases and J 7 bases, leaving 13 bases between the germline ends. The CDR3 runs 14 residues.

This clone was observed a single time. The chain employs TRBV5-1 and TRBJ1-2, with 8 bases matching TRBD1. In germline, CDR1 is SGHRS, CDR2 YFSETQ. Trimming at V came to 4 bases and at J to 5 bases, leaving 4 bases not matched to a gene. The CDR3 covers 13 residues. Here the CDR3 reads CASSPGTGYGYTF. The CDR3 region has the DNA TGCGCCAGCAGCCCGGGGACAGGTTATGGCTACACCTTC.

Only one count was recorded for this clone. The rearrangement links TRBV4-1 to TRBJ2-7, with 8 bases aligning to TRBD1. Per germline, CDR1 MGHRA and CDR2 YSYEKL. This CDR3 contains 13 residues. With V trimmed by 4 bases and J by 3 bases, 2 bases remained unmatched. The CDR3 bases are TGCGCCAGCAGCCCGACAGGGGTCTACGAGCAGTACTTC. Amino acid sequence: CASSPTGVYEQYF.

The CDR3 sequence is CASSRDRQGATGYTF. CDR3 coding DNA: TGTGCCAGCAGCCGAGATAGACAGGGAGCCACTGGCTACACCTTC. The chain uses TRBV4-2 and TRBJ1-2, with 7 bases that match TRBD1. The trim removed 4 bases at V and 7 bases at J, leaving 12 bases unmatched. CDR3 length: 15 residues. CDR1 and CDR2 (germline): LGHNA, YNFKEQ.

The chain combines TRBV2 with TRBJ2-2, with TRBD1 matching over 7 bases. Germline V gene lookup returns CDR1 SNHLY and CDR2 FYNNEI. CDR3 size: 15 residues. After removal of 7 bases from V and 0 bases from J, the junction contained 5 bases not matched to a gene. The CDR3 loop is CASNRQGSNTGELFF. CDR3 nucleotide sequence: TGTGCCAGCAATCGACAGGGCTCGAACACCGGGGAGCTGTTTTTT.

This chain joins TRBV18 and TRBJ2-4; 8 nucleotides match TRBD1. Trimming cost V 3 bases and J 0 bases; bases outside gene matches: 10. Germline CDR1 and CDR2: KGHSH and LQKENI. The CDR3 extends over 18 amino acids. CDR3 sequence reads: CASSPPGTGALAKNIQYF. DNA for the CDR3: TGTGCCAGCTCACCGCCCGGGACAGGAGCCCTAGCCAAAAACATTCAGTACTTC. Full variable domain (outside the CDR3, taken from reference TRBV18 and TRBJ2-4): NAGVMQNPRHLVRRRGQEARLRCSPMKGHSHVYWYRQLPEEGLKFMVYLQKENIIDESGMPKERFSAEFPKEGPSILRIQQVVRGDSAAYFCASSPPGTGALAKNIQYFGAGTRLSVL.

The chain combines TRBV7-2 with TRBJ2-4; TRBD1 matches at 7 bases. The trim removed 5 bases at V and 0 bases at J, leaving 10 bases unmatched. The germline gives CDR1 SGHTA, CDR2 FQGNSA. This CDR3 is built from 17 residues. Written as DNA, the CDR3 is TGTGCCAGCAGCCGTAGACAGGGATCATTAGCCAAAAACATTCAGTACTTC. Its translation: CASSRRQGSLAKNIQYF.

V and J are TRBV18 and TRBJ2-6; 11 positions agree with TRBD1. This CDR3 region has 18 residues. CDR1 KGHSH and CDR2 LQKENI come from the germline V gene. V lost 6 bases, J lost 0 bases, and 7 bases stayed unmatched. This chain's CDR3 is CASSQGQGGVSGANVLTF. CDR3 nucleotides: TGTGCCAGCTCGCAGGGACAGGGGGGAGTCTCTGGGGCCAACGTCCTGACTTTC. The variable domain in full, completed from reference TRBV18 and TRBJ2-6, reads NAGVMQNPRHLVRRRGQEARLRCSPMKGHSHVYWYRQLPEEGLKFMVYLQKENIIDESGMPKERFSAEFPKEGPSILRIQQVVRGDSAAYFCASSQGQGGVSGANVLTFGAGSRLTVL.

This clone was counted a single time. This chain connects TRBV11-2 to TRBJ1-1; TRBD1 matches at 10 bases. CDR3 length: 15 residues. Germline assignment: CDR1 SGHAT and CDR2 FQNNGV. Unmatched junction bases numbered 14, after V lost 5 bases and J lost 11 bases. The CDR3 here is CASSPPGQGTGRAFF. The CDR3 DNA is TGTGCCAGCAGCCCTCCGGGACAGGGGACTGGTCGCGCTTTCTTT.

V usage is TRBV28 and J usage is TRBJ2-3; TRBD1 agrees at 9 bases. This CDR3 is built from 17 residues. The V gene end was trimmed by 4 bases and the J gene end by 1 base; junction bases not matched to a gene: 9. CDR1 and CDR2 (germline): MDHEN, SYDVKM. The CDR3 coding sequence is TGTGCCAGCAGTTCCCGTAGGACAGGGGACCGCACAGATACGCAGTATTTT. Amino acid sequence: CASSSRRTGDRTDTQYF.

The chain joins TRBV15 to TRBJ2-7; 10 bases line up with TRBD1. After removal of 3 bases from V and 0 bases from J, the junction contained 5 bases not matched to a gene. The germline CDR1 and CDR2 sequences are LNHNV and YYDKDF (reference sequence). This CDR3 comprises 16 residues. The CDR3 DNA reads TGTGCCACCAGCAGGGGACAGGGGCTGAGCTCCTACGAGCAGTACTTC. This sequence encodes CATSRGQGLSSYEQYF.

The V and J genes are TRBV7-6 and TRBJ2-5; D uncertain. Trimming left V 1 base short and J 5 bases short, with 8 bases between. Looked up from germline, CDR1 is SGHVS and CDR2 is FNYEAQ. The CDR3 runs to 13 residues. CDR3 nucleotides: TGTGCCAGCAGCTTAGATGACGGGGAGACCCAGTACTTC. Amino acids: CASSLDDGETQYF. Combining the CDR3 with reference TRBV7-6 and TRBJ2-5 gives the whole variable domain GAGVSQSPRYKVTKRGQDVALRCDPISGHVSLYWYRQALGQGPEFLTYFNYEAQQDKSGLPNDRFSAERPEGSISTLTIQRTEQRDSAMYRCASSLDDGETQYFGPGTRLLVL.

This clone was recorded a few times. The chain joins TRBV14 to TRBJ2-5; D uncertain. The CDR3 covers 12 residues. V lost 4 bases and J lost 5, with 8 bases in between. Germline V gene lookup returns CDR1 SGHDN and CDR2 FVKESK. CDR3 residues: CASSRPAETQYF. For the CDR3, the DNA is TGTGCCAGCAGCCGTCCAGCGGAGACCCAGTACTTC.